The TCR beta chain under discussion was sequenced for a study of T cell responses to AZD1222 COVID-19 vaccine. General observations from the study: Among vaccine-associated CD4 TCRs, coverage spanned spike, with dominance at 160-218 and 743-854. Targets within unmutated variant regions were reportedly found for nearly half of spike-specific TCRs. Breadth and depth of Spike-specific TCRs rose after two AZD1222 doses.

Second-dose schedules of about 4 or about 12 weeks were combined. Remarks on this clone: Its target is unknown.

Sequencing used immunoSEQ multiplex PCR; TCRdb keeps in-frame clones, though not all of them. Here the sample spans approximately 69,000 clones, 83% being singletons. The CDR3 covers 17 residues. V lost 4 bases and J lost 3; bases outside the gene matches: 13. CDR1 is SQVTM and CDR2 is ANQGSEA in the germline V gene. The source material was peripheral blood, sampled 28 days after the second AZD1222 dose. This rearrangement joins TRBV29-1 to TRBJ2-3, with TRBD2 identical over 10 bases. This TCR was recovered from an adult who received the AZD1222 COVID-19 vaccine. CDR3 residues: CSVVLRTSGLSTDTQYF. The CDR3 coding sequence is TGCAGCGTTGTATTAAGGACTAGCGGCCTGAGTACAGATACGCAGTATTTT.